Listed below are T cell receptor beta chains from one sample, sequenced in a study of blood T cell repertoires in COVID-19. The protocol was immunoSEQ multiplex PCR, while the TCRdb copy is restricted to in-frame clones and leaves out a portion. Among about 120,000 clones, approximately 84% were seen once, and the ten largest hold approximately 1.5%. The sample was peripheral blood. The source is a man aged 35-49 years with acute or convalescent COVID-19. CDR3s include the opening cysteine and the closing phenylalanine or tryptophan. D genes are given only for firm matches. Expanded clones get a size class; other rows say once, few or many, or leave the size out.

V gene	D gene	J gene	clone size	CDR3 DNA	CDR3 protein
TRBV10-1	NA	TRBJ2-1	NA	TGCGCCAGCAGCCCCGGACTATACAATGAGCAGTTCTTC	CASSPGLYNEQFF
TRBV18	NA	TRBJ2-4	NA	TGTGCCAGCTCAACCCGGACAGAGGGTGCAGGAAACATTCAGTACTTC	CASSTRTEGAGNIQYF
TRBV15	NA	TRBJ1-4	NA	TGTGCCACCAGCAGAGATGGAGGGAATGAAAAACTGTTTTTT	CATSRDGGNEKLFF
TRBV4-1	NA	TRBJ2-2	NA	TGCGCCAGCAGCCATCCCCAGGTCGGGGAGCTGTTTTTT	CASSHPQVGELFF
TRBV15	NA	TRBJ2-7	NA	TGTGCCACCAGACGGAACGGCCAGGGAAGCGAGCAGTACTTC	CATRRNGQGSEQYF
TRBV5-1	NA	TRBJ1-1	NA	TGCGCCAGCAGCGAGGGCCTGAACACTGAAGCTTTCTTT	CASSEGLNTEAFF
TRBV4-1	NA	TRBJ2-5	few	TGCGCCAGCAGCCAAGTGTGGACCCCGGGAGTGGGTTACCAAGAGACCCAGTACTTC	CASSQVWTPGVGYQETQYF
TRBV20-1	NA	TRBJ2-3	NA	TGCAGTGCTAGTCGACAGGCGGATGATACGCAGTATTTT	CSASRQADDTQYF
TRBV28	TRBD1	TRBJ1-6	few	TGTGCCAGCAGTTTCCCCCAGACAGGGAGCTCCTATAATTCACCCCTCCACTTT	CASSFPQTGSSYNSPLHF
TRBV7-9	NA	TRBJ2-7	NA	TGTGCCAGCAGCTTAGAAGTCGGCGAGCAGTACTTC	CASSLEVGEQYF
TRBV2	NA	TRBJ1-2	once	TGTGCCAGCAGTGAAGAACAGGGCATGGGCTATGGCTACACCTTC	CASSEEQGMGYGYTF
TRBV7-2	TRBD2	TRBJ2-5	few	TGTGCCAGCAGCCGCGATACTAGCGGGGGTCTCGGCCAGTACTTC	CASSRDTSGGLGQYF
TRBV7-3	TRBD1	TRBJ1-2	NA	TGTGCCAGCAGCTTAAGACAGGGTGATGGCTACACCTTC	CASSLRQGDGYTF
TRBV7-9	TRBD1	TRBJ2-1	NA	TGTGCCAGCAGTCACACCGGGACAGGGGGTTATGAGCAGTTCTTC	CASSHTGTGGYEQFF
TRBV11-2	TRBD2	TRBJ2-1	NA	TGTGCCAGCACCCTAGCGGGGGCCCTCTACAATGAGCAGTTCTTC	CASTLAGALYNEQFF
TRBV4-3	NA	TRBJ2-3	few	TGCGCCAGCAGCCAACAGGCGACTAGAAGAAGAACAGATACGCAGTATTTT	CASSQQATRRRTDTQYF
TRBV11-2	NA	TRBJ2-3	NA	TGTGCCAGCAGCTCGAGTGGGCTAGCGATCGCAGATACGCAGTATTTT	CASSSSGLAIADTQYF
TRBV13	TRBD2	TRBJ2-2	few	TGTGCCAGCAGCGGAACACCGGGACTAGCGGTTGCCGGGGAGCTGTTTTTT	CASSGTPGLAVAGELFF
TRBV27	TRBD1	TRBJ2-7	NA	TGTGCCACCTCGGGACAGGGGGCGCTGGCCGAGCAGTACTTC	CATSGQGALAEQYF
TRBV6-4	NA	TRBJ2-7	NA	TGTGCCAGCAGTCTACTAAATTACTACGAGCAGTACTTC	CASSLLNYYEQYF
TRBV2	NA	TRBJ2-7	NA	TGTGCCAGCAGCACGACTAGCTCCTACGAGCAGTACTTC	CASSTTSSYEQYF
TRBV4-2	NA	TRBJ2-2	NA	TGTGCCAGCAGCCAAGTTTCCTACTCCACCGGGGAGCTGTTTTTT	CASSQVSYSTGELFF
TRBV6-5	NA	TRBJ2-4	NA	TGTGCCAGCAGTTACTCCGGCCGACTAGCCAAAAACATTCAGTACTTC	CASSYSGRLAKNIQYF
TRBV7-7	NA	TRBJ2-3	NA	TGTGCTAGCAGCGCCAAATCCGGGGGAGATACGCAGTATTTT	CASSAKSGGDTQYF
TRBV3-1/TRBV3-2	NA	TRBJ2-4	NA	TGTGCCAGCAGCAGGGGCCAAAACATTCAGTACTTC	CASSRGQNIQYF
TRBV28	NA	TRBJ1-2	NA	TGTGCCAGCAGATCCTCGACAGGACTTTATGGCTACACCTTC	CASRSSTGLYGYTF
TRBV4-2	NA	TRBJ1-1	NA	TGTGCCAGCAGCCAAGACTGGATGCGGGGCACTGAAGCTTTCTTT	CASSQDWMRGTEAFF
TRBV7-2	TRBD2	TRBJ2-3	NA	TGTGCCAGCAGCTTAGTTTGGACTAGCGGGGGCCAGGGGGCGGATACGCAGTATTTT	CASSLVWTSGGQGADTQYF
TRBV7-8	NA	TRBJ2-5	NA	TGTGCCAGCAGCTTAGTACTAGCCAACCAAGAGACCCAGTACTTC	CASSLVLANQETQYF
TRBV7-9	NA	TRBJ2-1	few	TGTGCCAGCAGTCCGACTAGTTCGGGTGAGCAGTTCTTC	CASSPTSSGEQFF
TRBV5-1	TRBD2	TRBJ2-3	NA	TGCGCCAGCAGCTTGGGAGCCGGGGGGGCTGAAGATACGCAGTATTTT	CASSLGAGGAEDTQYF
TRBV24-1	TRBD1	TRBJ2-1	NA	TGTGCCACAGGGGGCTTGGGCAATGAGCAGTTCTTC	CATGGLGNEQFF
TRBV18	TRBD1	TRBJ2-7	NA	TGTGCCAGCTCACCAGGGACAGGGAACGAGCAGTACTTC	CASSPGTGNEQYF
TRBV18	NA	TRBJ1-3	NA	TGTGCCAGCTCACCCCTCCCGGGGGACACCATATATTTT	CASSPLPGDTIYF
TRBV6-5	NA	TRBJ2-1	NA	TGTGCCATCGAGGGACTTGAGCAGTTCTTC	CAIEGLEQFF
TRBV3-1/TRBV3-2	TRBD2	TRBJ2-1	NA	TGTGCCAGCAGCCCTGGGACTAACTCCTACAATGAGCAGTTCTTC	CASSPGTNSYNEQFF